There are a few counts of the clone carrying this T cell receptor beta chain. Its antigen is currently unknown. This sample is part of a study of blood T cells in healthy people across ages. Broader study findings: Diversity was higher, and naive CD4+ cells more numerous, in long-lived donors than in aged donors.

Trimming left V 5 bases short and J 8 bases short, with 18 bases between. Germline V gene lookup returns CDR1 SGHAT and CDR2 FQNNGV. The CDR3 has 14 amino acids. A second PCR, run for about 6 to 11 cycles, used a sample-barcoded 5' primer plus a J-beta primer mix. Using its own MiXCR run on the 5' RACE reads, TCRdb lists one record per CDR3 protein. The data show 750,000 to 950,000 distinct CDR3 sequences, almost 30% seen once. The same data also went into a second study, on T cells of mothers and their children. This second study says: At a rate of approximately 1.5 ug per 15 ul, cDNA synthesis received all of the extracted RNA. Every mother supplied over 8 million TCR beta CDR3 reads and every child approximately 2.8 million.

This TCR was sampled from a middle-aged woman in good health. The chain has TRBV11-2 and TRBJ1-2; D might be TRBD1 (5 bases). The sequenced sample consisted of blood. CDR3 residues: CASSRAGGDYGYTF. Written as DNA, the CDR3 is TGTGCCAGCAGCCGGGCGGGGGGTGATTACGGCTACACCTTC.